Presented here are 21 T cell receptor beta chains from one specimen sequenced in a study of regulatory T cells in long-lasting Graves disease. TCR beta libraries were built with iRepertoire HTBI primers and Arm-PCR of CDR3 regions. TCRdb itself ran the multiplex PCR reads through MiXCR, one entry per CDR3 protein. The table lists a few hundred thousand distinct CDR3 sequences, roughly 17% of them singletons. The time point here: newly diagnosed GD, antithyroid drugs for less than 3 months. RNA extracted from PBMCs served as the sequencing template. The sample also formed part of further work on T cells in Graves' hyperthyroidism and ophthalmopathy.

Here the sequenced sample was peripheral blood mononuclear cells (PBMCs), taken at new diagnosis, from a patient treated with antithyroid drugs. Receptors were obtained from a young woman with Graves disease.

As regards this clonotype: A read error may explain this, as a much larger clone is one base away. The chain combines TRBV7-3 with TRBJ2-2; TRBD1 matches 10 bases. Per germline, CDR1 SGHTA and CDR2 FQGTGA. The CDR3 covers 16 residues. This CDR3 is CAGSSPGQGYTGELFF. The DNA of the CDR3 is TGTGCCGGCAGCTCTCCGGGACAGGGGTACACCGGGGAGCTGTTTTTT.

In its sample, this clonotype was seen many times. The J gene is TRBJ1-1, the V gene TRBV12-3 or TRBV12-4; 7 bases map to TRBD1. After removal of 5 bases from V and 2 bases from J, the junction contained 2 bases not matched to a gene. This CDR3 has 13 amino acids. The CDR3 nucleotides read TGTGCCAGCAGTACAGGGGAAAACACTGAAGCTTTCTTT. This gives the protein CASSTGENTEAFF.

This clonotype appeared a few times. The CDR3: CASARSGANVLTF. For the CDR3, the DNA is TGTGCCAGCGCTAGGTCTGGGGCCAACGTCCTGACTTTC. V gene TRBV13 combines with J gene TRBJ2-6, with D unresolved. Germline values: CDR1 PRHDT, CDR2 FYEKMQ (reference sequence). V was cut by 8 bases and J by 1 base, with 6 bases left in between. The CDR3 is 13 amino acids.

This chain links TRBV5-1 with TRBJ2-1; possibly TRBD2 for D (5 bases). Trimming shortened V by 1 base and J by 5 bases, and 13 bases separated the two germline ends. CDR1 is SGHRS and CDR2 is YFSETQ in the germline V gene. The CDR3 is 15 amino acids. The CDR3 DNA follows: TGCGCCAGCAGCTTGTTTCTAGCTCGCGACAATGAGCAGTTCTTC. This translates into CASSLFLARDNEQFF.

The chain recombines TRBV7-2 with TRBJ2-7, with a tentative D call TRBD1 (6 bases). This CDR3 spans 16 amino acids. CDR1 SGHTA and CDR2 FQGNSA come from the germline V gene. The ends were cut back, 2 bases at V and 3 bases at J, with 17 bases in the middle. The CDR3 loop is CASSLYQTGLSYEQYF. The DNA of the CDR3 is TGTGCCAGCAGCTTATATCAGACAGGCCTCAGCTACGAGCAGTACTTC.

This clonotype was found many times. Written as DNA, the CDR3 is TGTGCCAGCAGCTTAGCTTCCCGCAATGAGCAGTTCTTC. It specifies CASSLASRNEQFF. V is TRBV13 and J is TRBJ2-1; no clear D. The CDR3 extends over 13 amino acids. Germline CDR1 and CDR2: PRHDT and FYEKMQ (reference sequence). The V end was cut by 1 base, the J end by 6 bases, with 7 bases between.

This clonotype has a handful of counts. The chain recombines TRBV10-3 with TRBJ1-5; TRBD1 agrees at 10 bases. CDR1 ENHRY and CDR2 SYGVKD come from the germline V gene. CDR3 length: 13 residues. With V trimmed by 10 bases and J by 9 bases, 9 bases remained unmatched. DNA for the CDR3: TGTGCCAGCTCCGGGACAGGGGATCGGCCCCAGCATTTT. It yields the protein CASSGTGDRPQHF.

This clonotype was counted many times. The chain couples TRBV7-2 to TRBJ2-3; perhaps TRBD2 as D (5 bases). The CDR3 extends over 13 amino acids. Trimming removed 4 bases at V and 6 bases at J, with 11 bases between. Germline CDR1 is SGHTA and CDR2 is FQGNSA. The CDR3 region has the DNA TGTGCCAGCAGCTCGGGGAAACTGGATACGCAGTATTTT. Encoded protein: CASSSGKLDTQYF.

Points on this clonotype: A much larger clone is a single base away; this may be a read error. Lacking the conserved final phenylalanine or tryptophan, this CDR3 likely reflects a read error. The chain recombines TRBV28 with TRBJ1-1; D gene unclear. V was trimmed by 8 bases and J by 0 bases, leaving 10 bases between them. Germline V gene data show CDR1 as MDHEN and CDR2 as SYDVKM. The CDR3 totals 13 residues. The CDR3 protein is CASSRVVNTEAFS. The CDR3 region has the DNA TGTGCCAGCTCTCGGGTTGTGAACACTGAAGCTTTCTCT.

The sample holds a few counts of this clonotype. J is TRBJ1-2 and V is TRBV4-1; tentatively, D is TRBD1 (5 bases). CDR3 length: 15 amino acids. CDR1 MGHRA and CDR2 YSYEKL come from the germline V gene. V lost 2 bases, J lost 0 bases, and 10 bases lay in between. In nucleotides, the CDR3 is TGCGCCAGCAGCCAAACAGGACCTACTAACTATGGCTACACCTTC. Its protein is CASSQTGPTNYGYTF.

A remark on this clonotype: A far larger clone is just one base off, so this is likely a read error. The DNA for the CDR3 is TGTGCCAGCTCATCCACCGGCCCCCCGGTCACAGATACGCAGTATTTT. It is translated as CASSSTGPPVTDTQYF. The chain couples TRBV7-2 to TRBJ2-3; no firm D call. Germline V lookup: CDR1 SGHTA, CDR2 FQGNSA. V gave up 8 bases and J gave up 2 bases, with 20 bases separating them. The CDR3 is 16 residues long. The variable domain in full, with the rest retrieved from reference TRBV7-2 and TRBJ2-3, is GAGVSQSPSNKVTEKGKDVELRCDPISGHTALYWYRQSLGQGLEFLIYFQGNSAPDKSGLPSDRFSAERTGGSVSTLTIQRTQQEDSAVYLCASSSTGPPVTDTQYFGPGTRLTVL.

Points on this clonotype: A single base separates this from a much larger clone, so it may be a read error. The chain is built from TRBV7-9 and TRBJ2-7; no reliable D call. Germline V gene data show CDR1 as SEHNR and CDR2 as FQNEAQ (reference sequence). This CDR3 is built from 13 residues. CDR3 amino acids: CANSDPDGDEQYF. The CDR3 nucleotides are TGTGCCAACAGCGACCCCGACGGAGACGAGCAGTACTTC.

This clonotype was counted once. V and J are TRBV20-1 and TRBJ1-5; D is unresolved. The germline V gene encodes CDR1 DFQATT and CDR2 SNEGSKA (reference sequence). Trimming pared 3 bases from V and 1 base from J, leaving 7 bases between. The CDR3 has 13 residues. The CDR3 DNA is TGCAGTGCTAGCCGGTCCAGCAATCAGCCCCAGCATTTT. Amino acid sequence: CSASRSSNQPQHF.

This clonotype was observed at least ten times. J is TRBJ1-1 and V is TRBV5-1, with 7 positions matching TRBD1. Germline V gene sequence: CDR1 SGHRS, CDR2 YFSETQ. The CDR3 totals 14 residues. The V gene end was trimmed by 4 bases and the J gene end by 3 bases; junction bases not matched to a gene: 6. The CDR3 reads CASSSRQGDTEAFF. The CDR3 DNA sequence: TGCGCCAGCAGCAGCCGACAGGGAGACACTGAAGCTTTCTTT.

This clonotype came up many times. The rearrangement uses TRBV7-8 and TRBJ2-7; the D gene is possibly TRBD1 (6 bases). The CDR3 runs 15 residues. Trimming shortened V by 5 bases and J by 0 bases, and 14 bases separated the two germline ends. CDR1 and CDR2 (germline): SGHVS, FQNEAQ. The CDR3 here is CASSAQGQDSYEQYF. The CDR3, as DNA: TGTGCCAGCAGCGCCCAGGGGCAGGACTCCTACGAGCAGTACTTC.

This sequence joins TRBV28 and TRBJ2-5; no firm D call. Trimming removed 0 bases at V and 0 bases at J, with 11 bases between. The CDR3 is 16 amino acids. The V gene's germline CDR1 is MDHEN and CDR2 SYDVKM. The CDR3: CASSLWTDLYQETQYF. The CDR3 bases are TGTGCCAGCAGTTTATGGACGGACCTGTACCAAGAGACCCAGTACTTC.

The J gene is TRBJ2-5, the V gene TRBV4-1; D gene ambiguous. The CDR3 is 14 amino acids. With 3 bases removed from V and 2 bases from J, the gap between germline ends came to 10 bases. The germline V gene has CDR1 MGHRA and CDR2 YSYEKL. In DNA form, the CDR3 reads TGCGCCAGCAGCCAGCGTGACGAGCAAGAGACCCAGTACTTC. It yields the protein CASSQRDEQETQYF.

This clonotype was detected ten times or more. J is TRBJ2-3 and V is TRBV7-2, with 9 bases matching TRBD2. The CDR3 sequence is 15 residues long. Germline V gene sequence: CDR1 SGHTA, CDR2 FQGNSA. Trimming cost V 1 base and J 5 bases; bases outside gene matches: 4. CDR3 sequence reads: CASSLVAGGGDTQYF. Here the CDR3 DNA reads TGTGCCAGCAGCTTAGTTGCGGGAGGGGGAGATACGCAGTATTTT.

This clonotype was recorded many times. This rearrangement joins TRBV7-8 to TRBJ2-1; D is unclear. V was pared by 1 base and J by 5 bases, with 9 bases between. CDR1 and CDR2 (germline): SGHVS, FQNEAQ. CDR3 length: 14 amino acids. The CDR3 nucleotides read TGTGCCAGCAGCTTAGTCCACATCGACAATGAGCAGTTCTTC. Its protein is CASSLVHIDNEQFF.

This clonotype was counted ten times or more. An end of the junction differs from the germline gene, which may be a read error. The chain links TRBV5-1 to TRBJ2-7; 10 nucleotides line up with TRBD1. The CDR3 is 16 residues long. Germline V lookup: CDR1 SGHRS, CDR2 YFSETQ. The CDR3 loop is CASSGAGTGVSYEQYF. CDR3 bases: TGTGCCAGCAGCGGGGCCGGGACAGGGGTAAGCTACGAGCAGTACTTC.

The rearrangement joins TRBV19 to TRBJ2-7, with 7 positions matching TRBD1. With V trimmed by 8 bases and J by 7 bases, 11 bases remained unmatched. CDR3 length: 13 residues. Germline V lookup: CDR1 LNHDA, CDR2 SQIVND (reference sequence). In DNA, the CDR3 is TGTGCCAGTGCCTGGGACAGAACTGGGGAGCAGTACTTC. Translation: CASAWDRTGEQYF.